The text below deals with one T cell receptor beta chain. The data stem from a study of tumor T cells in aggressive B-cell lymphoma. The CDR3 runs to 14 residues. The germline V gene has CDR1 SGHRS and CDR2 YFSETQ. V lost 5 bases to trimming and J lost 9 bases; unmatched junction nucleotides: 6. Some clones are missing from TCRdb's copy, which holds only in-frame ones; the method was immunoSEQ multiplex PCR. The profile shows about 3,500 clones, over 85% of them singletons. The sequence derives from an adult with diffuse large B cell lymphoma. Sequenced sample: tumor tissue. The chain carries TRBV5-1 and TRBJ2-1; TRBD2 agrees at 12 bases. CDR3 sequence (DNA): TGCGCCAGCAGTTTGACTAGCGGGAGCACTGAGCAGTTCTTC. As protein: CASSLTSGSTEQFF.